The rows below give T cell receptor beta chains drawn from one sample of a study of regulatory T cells in long-lasting Graves disease. Via MiXCR, TCRdb re-called the multiplex PCR reads, giving one row per CDR3 protein. The repertoire has hundreds of thousands of distinct CDR3 sequences, around 15% of them found once; the top ten carry 25% to 30%. Another study also made use of these data, one on T cells in Graves' hyperthyroidism and ophthalmopathy.

This specimen was peripheral blood mononuclear cells (PBMCs), taken at new diagnosis, from a patient treated with antithyroid drugs. Receptors were obtained from a man between 35 and 55 years old with Graves disease. The CDR3 runs from the conserved cysteine through the conserved F or W.

J gene | V gene | CDR3 protein
TRBJ2-7 | TRBV20-1 | CSARGQVAYEQYF
TRBJ2-3 | TRBV20-1 | CSAQDRQAATDTQYF
TRBJ2-2 | TRBV24-1 | CTTSEPTGDTGELFF
TRBJ1-3 | TRBV30 | CAWGPPGAPGNTIYF
TRBJ1-1 | TRBV12-3/TRBV12-4 | CASSKNTEAFF
TRBJ2-1 | TRBV3-1 | CAGSQPPDRDNEQFF
NA | TRBV12-3/TRBV12-4 | CASSKTGGGVGGRLPEQYF
TRBJ2-7 | TRBV5-1 | CASSMGQALGEQYF
TRBJ1-1 | TRBV7-8 | CASSARTGGTEAFF
TRBJ2-1 | TRBV7-8 | CAGSLPGQGREQFF
TRBJ2-3 | TRBV2 | CASSKDRRGGADTQYF
TRBJ2-2 | TRBV2 | CASKRAVNTGELFF
TRBJ1-2 | TRBV5-5 | CASSKGQGDYGYTF
TRBJ2-3 | TRBV6-2/TRBV6-3 | CASSYWASTDTQYF
TRBJ1-4 | TRBV28 | CASSLWEEGETNEKLFF
TRBJ1-2 | TRBV28 | CASSLLRGLYGYTF
TRBJ2-4 | TRBV20-1 | CSARDRRATLAKNIQYF
TRBJ2-3 | TRBV5-1 | CASSLETATDTQYF
TRBJ2-7 | TRBV28 | CASSLKGSPYEQYF
TRBJ2-5 | TRBV27 | CASRSGGGETQYF
TRBJ1-5 | TRBV2 | CASSKDRVDQPQHF
TRBJ2-6 | TRBV10-3 | CAIGGRANVLTF
TRBJ1-1 | TRBV5-8 | CASSLKLGQGAVTFF
TRBJ2-7 | TRBV6-5 | CASSLAQPYEQYF
TRBJ2-5 | TRBV6-1 | CASSLDVGQETQYF
TRBJ2-1 | TRBV11-1 | CASSLAGTVGDEQFF
TRBJ2-7 | TRBV7-9 | CASSLEAGRSYEQYF
TRBJ2-3 | TRBV5-1 | CASSGGAGTSVADTQYF
TRBJ1-2 | TRBV10-3 | CAISESRGSTNGYTF
TRBJ2-3 | TRBV2 | CASRVWAGATDTQYF
TRBJ1-1 | TRBV27 | CASRETGFRTEAFF
TRBJ1-1 | TRBV20-1 | CSAPDRGRTEAFF
TRBJ1-2 | TRBV6-2/TRBV6-3 | CASGRPKANYGYTF
TRBJ1-4 | TRBV28 | CASSFLGQGSEKLFF
TRBJ2-7 | TRBV20-1 | CSVALAGGYSYEQYF
TRBJ2-7 | TRBV7-9 | CASSPGQGISYEQYF
TRBJ1-6 | TRBV4-1 | CASSQDGYSYNSPLHF
TRBJ2-7 | TRBV30 | CALQSWGGEQYF
TRBJ1-4 | TRBV12-3/TRBV12-4 | CASSFVGATNEKLFF
TRBJ2-7 | TRBV3-1 | CASSPTGQATYEQYF
TRBJ1-5 | TRBV20-1 | CSARVTDSYSSNQPQHF
TRBJ2-3 | TRBV7-2 | CASSPQGGRGITDTQYF
TRBJ1-6 | TRBV25-1 | CASSGSIGSRTNSPLHF
TRBJ1-5 | TRBV6-1 | CASSPWVGGNNQPQHF
TRBJ1-4 | TRBV19 | CASSMWDRLNEKLFF
TRBJ2-4 | TRBV30 | CAWSVIKNIQYF
TRBJ1-5 | TRBV6-2/TRBV6-3 | CASSYSSFSANQPQHF
TRBJ2-3 | TRBV4-1 | CASSLAENTDTQYF
TRBJ1-5 | TRBV20-1 | CSARAGYSNQPQHF
TRBJ1-2 | TRBV7-8 | CASSQEDIGQGGGYTF
TRBJ2-1 | TRBV3-1 | CASSPSLSHEQFF
TRBJ1-5 | TRBV19 | CASKSMFPTSPQHF
TRBJ2-3 | TRBV4-2 | CASSRSPRTHTREDTQYF